This T cell receptor (beta chain) comes out of a study of T-cell reconstitution after alpha-beta-depleted transplantation in children (dated by TCRdb to 2016 to 2018). For the wider study: Using TCR repertoire profiling, the study followed T-cell immune reconstitution in a quantitative way in children after TCRalphabeta/CD19-depleted allogeneic hematopoietic cell transplantation. Points the paper makes about the study in general: Apparently early alphabetaT-cell count recovery about two months after transplant reportedly relied on only several hundred rapidly expanded clones derived from non-depleted graft cells. The high TCRbeta diversity at day 60 in some patients was ascribed to recipient T cells and intrathymic progenitors that had survived conditioning. Hyperexpanded clone frequencies declined over subsequent months; after one year, T-cell counts and TCRbeta diversity were mostly attributed to newly produced T cells.

Library generation was performed with PCR. Data came from an Illumina HiSeq 2500. TCR libraries were prepared with molecular barcoding, using unique molecular identifiers to normalize TCRbeta repertoire quantification. The public reads were quality trimmed at Q25 with fastp and then assembled into clones with MiXCR by TCRdb, keeping productive beta chains. Rows with a matching CDR3 protein are joined into one entry that keeps the most common DNA and genes. Here the sample has approximately 150,000 distinct CDR3 sequences; more than 8% occur a single time. Around 18% of the sample belongs to the ten largest clones. This specimen's treatment or condition label, interpreted: allogeneic hematopoietic cell transplantation with graft depleted of TCRalphabeta T cells and CD19 B cells. TCRalphabeta/CD19-depleted allogeneic hematopoietic cell grafts were given to the transplant recipients, all of whom were children.

Including the terminal cysteine and phenylalanine, the CDR3 comprises 13 residues. Here the CDR3 DNA is all that survives: 39 bases in frame from base 1. The germline V gene sets CDR1 to SGHTA and CDR2 to FQGTGA. V is clipped by 5 bases and J by 4 bases, and the sequence between their germline boundaries is 9 bases long. This clonotype came up many times. Its antigen has not been determined. No per-base quality is available; no much larger clone lies one base away. The chain joins TRBV7-3 to TRBJ2-1; tentative D gene TRBD1, with 6 bases matching. This TCR came from a female patient aged 2 to 10 who had a stem cell transplant for congenital amegakaryocytic thrombocytopenia, so the T cells may come from the graft donor. The sequenced sample was PBMCs, mostly from graft donor cells, obtained 180 days after TCRalphabeta/CD19-depleted stem cell transplant. The bases are TGTGCCAGCAGCCAGGGGAGATACAATGAGCAGTTCTTC. Its protein reads: CASSQGRYNEQFF.